The T cell receptor (beta chain) under discussion was sequenced for a study of blood T cell repertoires in COVID-19. Study background: There were acute and convalescent COVID-19 samples, and they came from the United States, Italy and Spain. Sources were T cells, B-cell-depleted T cells, or PBMCs; the material itself was cDNA or gDNA.

This clone has only one observation. Study processing details: Reference gene primer amplification gave estimated nucleated cell counts. Measured with immunoSEQ multiplex PCR; TCRdb has only the in-frame clones, and not every one. V and J calls and clone size are given by that table; D and trimming were obtained from the DNA. There are roughly 150,000 clones in the sample; approximately 84% occur only once, and approximately 15% lies in the top ten. Trimming cost V 5 bases and J 7 bases; bases outside gene matches: 9. The CDR3 has 16 amino acids. Germline CDR1 SGHTA, CDR2 FQGNSA. The V and J genes are TRBV7-2 and TRBJ2-7; TRBD2 aligns across 15 bases. The TCR sequence derives from an elderly woman with acute or convalescent COVID-19. Material: peripheral blood. CDR3 nucleotides: TGTGCCAGCAGCAAATCCGGGACTAGCGGGAGGCGGGAGCAGTACTTC. This codes for CASSKSGTSGRREQYF. The entire variable domain, with the rest obtained from reference TRBV7-2 and TRBJ2-7, is as follows: GAGVSQSPSNKVTEKGKDVELRCDPISGHTALYWYRQSLGQGLEFLIYFQGNSAPDKSGLPSDRFSAERTGGSVSTLTIQRTQQEDSAVYLCASSKSGTSGRREQYFGPGTRLTVT.